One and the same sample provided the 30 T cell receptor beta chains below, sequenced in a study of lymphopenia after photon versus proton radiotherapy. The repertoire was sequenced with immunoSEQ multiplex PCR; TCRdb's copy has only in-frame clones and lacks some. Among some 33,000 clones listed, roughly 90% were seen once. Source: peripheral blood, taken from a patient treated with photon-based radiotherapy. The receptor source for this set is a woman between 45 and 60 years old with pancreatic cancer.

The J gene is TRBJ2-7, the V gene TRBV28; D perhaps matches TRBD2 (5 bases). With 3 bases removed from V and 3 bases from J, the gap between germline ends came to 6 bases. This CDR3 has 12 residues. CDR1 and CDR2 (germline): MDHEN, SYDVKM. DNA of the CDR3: TGTGCCAGCAGTTTTGGGAGCTACGAGCAGTACTTC. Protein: CASSFGSYEQYF.

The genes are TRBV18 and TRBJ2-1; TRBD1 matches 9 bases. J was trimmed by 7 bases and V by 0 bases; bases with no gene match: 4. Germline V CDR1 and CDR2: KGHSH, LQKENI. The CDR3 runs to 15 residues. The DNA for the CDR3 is TGTGCCAGCTCACCACCGGGACAGGGATGGAATGAGCAGTTCTTC. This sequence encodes CASSPPGQGWNEQFF.

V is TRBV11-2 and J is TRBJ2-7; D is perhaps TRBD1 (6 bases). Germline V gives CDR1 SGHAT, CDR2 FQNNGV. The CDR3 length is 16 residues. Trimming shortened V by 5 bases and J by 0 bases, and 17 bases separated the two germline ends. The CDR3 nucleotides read TGTGCCAGCAGCCCTAGACAGGTCCCGAGCTCCTACGAGCAGTACTTC. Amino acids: CASSPRQVPSSYEQYF.

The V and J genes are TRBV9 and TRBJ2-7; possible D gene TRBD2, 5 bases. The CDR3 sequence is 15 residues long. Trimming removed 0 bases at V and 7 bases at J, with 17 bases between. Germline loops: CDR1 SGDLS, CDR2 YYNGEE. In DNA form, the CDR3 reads TGTGCCAGCAGCGTAGAAACCGGGATCCCGTGGGAGCAGTACTTC. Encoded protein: CASSVETGIPWEQYF.

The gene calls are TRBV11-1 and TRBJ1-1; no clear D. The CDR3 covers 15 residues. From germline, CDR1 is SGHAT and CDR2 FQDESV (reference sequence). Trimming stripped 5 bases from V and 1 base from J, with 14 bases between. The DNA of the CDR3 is TGTGCCAGCAGCCCTGTTCGAGGCTGGAACACTGAAGCTTTCTTT. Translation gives CASSPVRGWNTEAFF.

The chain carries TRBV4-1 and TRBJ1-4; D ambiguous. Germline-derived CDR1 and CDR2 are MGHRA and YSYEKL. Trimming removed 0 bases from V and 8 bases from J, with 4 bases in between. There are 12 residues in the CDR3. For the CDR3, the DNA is TGCGCCAGCAGCCAAGAATGGGAAAAACTGTTTTTT. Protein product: CASSQEWEKLFF.

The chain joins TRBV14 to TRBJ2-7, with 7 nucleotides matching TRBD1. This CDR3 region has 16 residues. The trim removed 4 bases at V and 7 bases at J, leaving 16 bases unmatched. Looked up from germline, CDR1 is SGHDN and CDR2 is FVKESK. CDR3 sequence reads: CASSPPPGQTYLEQYF. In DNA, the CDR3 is TGTGCCAGCAGCCCCCCACCGGGACAGACGTATCTAGAGCAGTACTTC.

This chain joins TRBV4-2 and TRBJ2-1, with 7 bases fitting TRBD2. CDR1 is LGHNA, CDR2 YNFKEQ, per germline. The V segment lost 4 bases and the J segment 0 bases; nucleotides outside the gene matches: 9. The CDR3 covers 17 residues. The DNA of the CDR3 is TGTGCCAGCAGCCTGCCCGTAGGCGGGAGCTCCTACAATGAGCAGTTCTTC. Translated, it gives CASSLPVGGSSYNEQFF.

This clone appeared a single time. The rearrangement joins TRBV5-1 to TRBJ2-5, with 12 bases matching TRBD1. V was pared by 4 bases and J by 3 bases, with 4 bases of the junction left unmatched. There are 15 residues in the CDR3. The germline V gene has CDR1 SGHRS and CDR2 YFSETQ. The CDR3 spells CASSLGTGGKETQYF. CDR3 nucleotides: TGCGCCAGCAGCCTAGGGACAGGGGGCAAAGAGACCCAGTACTTC.

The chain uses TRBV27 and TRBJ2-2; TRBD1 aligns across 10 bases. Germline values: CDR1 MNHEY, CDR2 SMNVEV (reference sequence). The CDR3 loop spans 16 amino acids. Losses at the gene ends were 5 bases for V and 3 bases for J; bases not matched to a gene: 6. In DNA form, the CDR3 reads TGTGCCAGCAGTCGCGGGACAGGGGTATACACCGGGGAGCTGTTTTTT. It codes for CASSRGTGVYTGELFF.

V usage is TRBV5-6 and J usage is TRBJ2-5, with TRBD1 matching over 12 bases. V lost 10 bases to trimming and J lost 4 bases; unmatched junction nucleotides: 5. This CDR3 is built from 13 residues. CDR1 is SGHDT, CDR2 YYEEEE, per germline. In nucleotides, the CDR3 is TGTGCCGGCCAGGGACAGGGGGCAGAGACCCAGTACTTC. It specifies CAGQGQGAETQYF.

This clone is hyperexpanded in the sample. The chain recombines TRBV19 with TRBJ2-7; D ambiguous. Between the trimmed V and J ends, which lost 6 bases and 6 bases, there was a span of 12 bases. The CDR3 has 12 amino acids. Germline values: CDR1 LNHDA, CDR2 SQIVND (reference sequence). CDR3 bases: TGTGCCAGTAGCCTAGGGTCGGGCGAGCAGTACTTC. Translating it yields CASSLGSGEQYF.

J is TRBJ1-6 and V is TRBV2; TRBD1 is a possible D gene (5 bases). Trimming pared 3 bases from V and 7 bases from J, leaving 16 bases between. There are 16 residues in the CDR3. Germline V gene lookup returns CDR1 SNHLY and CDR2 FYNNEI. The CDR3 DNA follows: TGTGCCAGCAGTGACCAGGGCGGAAGGATGAATTCACCCCTCCACTTT. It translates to CASSDQGGRMNSPLHF.

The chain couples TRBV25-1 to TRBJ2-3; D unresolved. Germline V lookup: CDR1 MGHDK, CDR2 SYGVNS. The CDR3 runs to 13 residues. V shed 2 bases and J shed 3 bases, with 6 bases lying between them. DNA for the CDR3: TGTGCCAGCAGTGAAATCCTGACAGATACGCAGTATTTT. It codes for CASSEILTDTQYF.

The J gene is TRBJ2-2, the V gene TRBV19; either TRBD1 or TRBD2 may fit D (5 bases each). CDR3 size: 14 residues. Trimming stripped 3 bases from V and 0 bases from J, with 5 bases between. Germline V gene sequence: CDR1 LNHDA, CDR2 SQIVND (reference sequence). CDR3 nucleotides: TGTGCCAGTAGTATGGGGGCGAACACCGGGGAGCTGTTTTTT. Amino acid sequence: CASSMGANTGELFF.

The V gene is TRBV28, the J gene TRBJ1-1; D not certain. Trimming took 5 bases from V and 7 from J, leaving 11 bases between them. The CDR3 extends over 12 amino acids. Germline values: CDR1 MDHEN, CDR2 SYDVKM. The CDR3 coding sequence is TGTGCCAGCAGTCCCCCTTGGGGTGAAGCTTTCTTT. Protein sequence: CASSPPWGEAFF. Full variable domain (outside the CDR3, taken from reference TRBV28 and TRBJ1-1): DVKVTQSSRYLVKRTGEKVFLECVQDMDHENMFWYRQDPGLGLRLIYFSYDVKMKEKGDIPEGYSVSREKKERFSLILESASTNQTSMYLCASSPPWGEAFFGQGTRLTVV.

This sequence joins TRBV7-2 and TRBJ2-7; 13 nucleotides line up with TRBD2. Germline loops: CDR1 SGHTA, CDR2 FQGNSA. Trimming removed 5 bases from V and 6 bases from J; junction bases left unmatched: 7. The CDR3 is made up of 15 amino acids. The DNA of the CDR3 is TGTGCCAGCAGCCAAGGGGGACTAGCGGGAAGCGAGCAGTACTTC. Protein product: CASSQGGLAGSEQYF.

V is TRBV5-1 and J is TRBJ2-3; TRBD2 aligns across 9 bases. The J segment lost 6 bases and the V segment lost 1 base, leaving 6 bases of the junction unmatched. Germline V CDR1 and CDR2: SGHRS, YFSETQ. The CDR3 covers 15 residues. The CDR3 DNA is TGCGCCAGCAGCTTGAGGGGACTAGCATCCGATACGCAGTATTTT. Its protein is CASSLRGLASDTQYF.

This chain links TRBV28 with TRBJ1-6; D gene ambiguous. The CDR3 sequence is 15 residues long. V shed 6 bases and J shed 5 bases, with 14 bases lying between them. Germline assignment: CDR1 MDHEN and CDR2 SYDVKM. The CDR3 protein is CASRRDRGNNSPLHF. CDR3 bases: TGTGCCAGCAGACGCGACCGCGGCAATAATTCACCCCTCCACTTT.

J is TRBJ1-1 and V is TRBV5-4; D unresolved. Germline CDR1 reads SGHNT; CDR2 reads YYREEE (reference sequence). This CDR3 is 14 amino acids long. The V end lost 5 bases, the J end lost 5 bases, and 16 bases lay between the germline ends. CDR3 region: CASSSSTGLTEAFF. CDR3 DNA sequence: TGTGCCAGCAGTTCCAGTACGGGGTTGACTGAAGCTTTCTTT. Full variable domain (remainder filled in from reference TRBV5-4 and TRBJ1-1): ETGVTQSPTHLIKTRGQQVTLRCSSQSGHNTVSWYQQALGQGPQFIFQYYREEENGRGNFPPRFSGLQFPNYSSELNVNALELDDSALYLCASSSSTGLTEAFFGQGTRLTVV.

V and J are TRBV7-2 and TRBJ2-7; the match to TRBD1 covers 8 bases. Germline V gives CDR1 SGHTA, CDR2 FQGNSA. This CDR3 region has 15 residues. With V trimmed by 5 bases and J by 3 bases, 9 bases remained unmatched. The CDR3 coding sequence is TGTGCCAGCAGCCGCGCCGGACAGGGTAACTACGAGCAGTACTTC. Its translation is CASSRAGQGNYEQYF. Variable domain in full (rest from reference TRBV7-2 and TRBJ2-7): GAGVSQSPSNKVTEKGKDVELRCDPISGHTALYWYRQSLGQGLEFLIYFQGNSAPDKSGLPSDRFSAERTGGSVSTLTIQRTQQEDSAVYLCASSRAGQGNYEQYFGPGTRLTVT.

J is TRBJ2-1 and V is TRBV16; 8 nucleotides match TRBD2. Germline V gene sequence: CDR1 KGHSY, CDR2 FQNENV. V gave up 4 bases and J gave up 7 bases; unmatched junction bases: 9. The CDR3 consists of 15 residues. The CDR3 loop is CASSPLGASGNEQFF. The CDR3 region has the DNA TGTGCCAGCAGCCCCCTCGGGGCTAGCGGGAATGAGCAGTTCTTC.

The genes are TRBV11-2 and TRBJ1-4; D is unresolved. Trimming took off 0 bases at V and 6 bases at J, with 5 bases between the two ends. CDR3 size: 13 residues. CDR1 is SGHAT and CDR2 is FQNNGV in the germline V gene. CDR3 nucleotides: TGTGCCAGCAGCTTAGACGGGGATGAAAAACTGTTTTTT. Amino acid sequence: CASSLDGDEKLFF.

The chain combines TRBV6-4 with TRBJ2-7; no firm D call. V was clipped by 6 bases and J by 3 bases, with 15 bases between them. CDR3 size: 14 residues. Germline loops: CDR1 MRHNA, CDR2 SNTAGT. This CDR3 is CASRDPDIIYEQYF. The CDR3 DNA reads TGTGCCAGCAGGGACCCCGACATAATCTACGAGCAGTACTTC.

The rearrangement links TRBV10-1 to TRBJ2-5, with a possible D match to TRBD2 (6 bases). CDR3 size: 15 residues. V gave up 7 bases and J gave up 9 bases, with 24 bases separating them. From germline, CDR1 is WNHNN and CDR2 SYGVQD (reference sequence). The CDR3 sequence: CASTGTRRGPRAQYF. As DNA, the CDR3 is TGCGCCAGCACCGGGACCCGGAGGGGACCAAGGGCCCAGTACTTC.

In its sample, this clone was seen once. This CDR3 is CASMMGQGYYGYTF. DNA of the CDR3: TGTGCCAGTATGATGGGACAGGGCTACTATGGCTACACCTTC. The chain joins TRBV19 to TRBJ1-2; TRBD1 agrees at 9 bases. Germline CDR1 reads LNHDA; CDR2 reads SQIVND (reference sequence). The trim removed 7 bases at V and 3 bases at J, leaving 6 bases unmatched. There are 14 residues in the CDR3.

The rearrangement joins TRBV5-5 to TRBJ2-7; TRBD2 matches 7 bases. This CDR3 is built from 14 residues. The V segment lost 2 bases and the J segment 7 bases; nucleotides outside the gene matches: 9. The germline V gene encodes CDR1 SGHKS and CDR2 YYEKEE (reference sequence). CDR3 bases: TGTGCCAGCAGCTTCCGGGAAGGGCGGGAGGAGCAGTACTTC. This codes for CASSFREGREEQYF.

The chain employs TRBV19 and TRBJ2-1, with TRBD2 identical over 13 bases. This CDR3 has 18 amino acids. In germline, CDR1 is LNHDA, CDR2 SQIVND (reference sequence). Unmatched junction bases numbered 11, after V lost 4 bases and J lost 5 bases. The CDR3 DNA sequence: TGTGCCAGTAGTACTTACCCAAGACTAGCGGGAGGAGACAATGAGCAGTTCTTC. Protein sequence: CASSTYPRLAGGDNEQFF.

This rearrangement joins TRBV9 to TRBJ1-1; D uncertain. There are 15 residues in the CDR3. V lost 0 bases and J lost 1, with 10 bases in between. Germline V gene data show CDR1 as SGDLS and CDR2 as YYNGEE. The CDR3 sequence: CASSVVPRRNTEAFF. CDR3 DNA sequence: TGTGCCAGCAGCGTAGTTCCAAGACGGAACACTGAAGCTTTCTTT.

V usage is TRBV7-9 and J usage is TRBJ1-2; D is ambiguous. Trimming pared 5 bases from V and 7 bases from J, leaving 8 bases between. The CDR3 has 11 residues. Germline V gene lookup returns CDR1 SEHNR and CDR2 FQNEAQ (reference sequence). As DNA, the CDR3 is TGTGCCAGCAGCGCCACAGTTGGCTACACCTTC. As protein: CASSATVGYTF.